Below are 22 T cell receptor beta chains sequenced from a single sample in a study of radiotherapy plus CTLA-4 blockade in lung cancer. Profiled with immunoSEQ multiplex PCR; TCRdb holds only in-frame clones, not every one. The table lists fewer than 90,000 clones, over 80% of them singletons. The sequencing here drew on peripheral blood, taken from a patient treated with radiotherapy plus ipilimumab. The receptors originated from a human donor with non-small cell lung cancer who had stable disease on radiotherapy plus ipilimumab.

In its sample, this clone was seen once. This rearrangement joins TRBV27 to TRBJ1-2; 10 positions match TRBD1. Trimming took 4 bases from V and 8 from J; bases not matched to a gene: 13. The length of the CDR3 is 16 residues. Germline assignment: CDR1 MNHEY and CDR2 SMNVEV (reference sequence). CDR3 amino acids: CASSSSRTGGSRGYTF. The CDR3 DNA reads as TGTGCCAGCAGTTCCTCTCGGACAGGGGGTTCGAGAGGCTACACCTTC.

This clone showed up just a few times. This sequence joins TRBV7-9 and TRBJ2-7; 9 positions agree with TRBD1. Trimming took 5 bases from V and 4 from J; bases not matched to a gene: 18. This CDR3 region has 18 residues. In germline, CDR1 is SEHNR, CDR2 FQNEAQ (reference sequence). DNA of the CDR3: TGTGCCAGCAGCCACCGGGACAGGGCCTATCTAGACAATTACGAGCAGTACTTC. Protein: CASSHRDRAYLDNYEQYF.

The chain joins TRBV5-1 to TRBJ2-1; TRBD2 matches at 10 bases. The CDR3 is 17 amino acids. Germline V gene lookup returns CDR1 SGHRS and CDR2 YFSETQ. V gave up 4 bases and J gave up 8 bases; unmatched junction bases: 15. CDR3 DNA sequence: TGCGCCAGCAGCCCCCAAAGCGGGAGGGGCTTGTACGATGAGCAGTTCTTC. Amino acids: CASSPQSGRGLYDEQFF. The whole variable domain, filled in from reference TRBV5-1 and TRBJ2-1, reads KAGVTQTPRYLIKTRGQQVTLSCSPISGHRSVSWYQQTPGQGLQFLFEYFSETQRNKGNFPGRFSGRQFSNSRSEMNVSTLELGDSALYLCASSPQSGRGLYDEQFFGPGTRLTVL.

This chain links TRBV6-1 with TRBJ1-1; TRBD1 aligns across 7 bases. V lost 6 bases to trimming and J lost 4 bases; unmatched junction nucleotides: 8. Per germline, CDR1 MNHNS and CDR2 SASEGT. The CDR3 is 14 residues long. In DNA form, the CDR3 reads TGTGCCAGCAGCCTTGACAGGGTCGTCACTGAAGCTTTCTTT. Residues: CASSLDRVVTEAFF.

The CDR3 loop reads CASSVSLAGDTQYF. For the CDR3, the DNA is TGTGCCAGCAGCGTCTCCCTAGCGGGAGATACGCAGTATTTT. The chain joins TRBV9 to TRBJ2-3; 8 positions agree with TRBD2. With 2 bases clipped from V and 5 bases from J, the junction kept 4 bases outside the gene matches. Germline V gives CDR1 SGDLS, CDR2 YYNGEE. CDR3 size: 14 residues.

The chain combines TRBV19 with TRBJ1-4; 7 bases map to TRBD1. The CDR3 has 14 residues. Trimming removed 6 bases from V and 2 bases from J; junction bases left unmatched: 3. Germline V lookup: CDR1 LNHDA, CDR2 SQIVND (reference sequence). This CDR3 is CASSPGQTNEKLFF. Written as DNA, the CDR3 is TGTGCCAGTAGCCCGGGACAGACTAATGAAAAACTGTTTTTT. Combining the CDR3 with reference TRBV19 and TRBJ1-4 gives the whole variable domain DGGITQSPKYLFRKEGQNVTLSCEQNLNHDAMYWYRQDPGQGLRLIYYSQIVNDFQKGDIAEGYSVSREKKESFPLTVTSAQKNPTAFYLCASSPGQTNEKLFFGSGTQLSVL.

The sample holds a few counts of this clone. The chain joins TRBV18 to TRBJ2-2, with D possibly matching TRBD2 (6 bases). The length of the CDR3 is 16 residues. Germline values: CDR1 KGHSH, CDR2 LQKENI. Trimming shortened V by 2 bases and J by 4 bases, and 14 bases separated the two germline ends. The CDR3 nucleotides are TGTGCCAGCTCACCAAGGGATGAACTAGCCACCGGGGAGCTGTTTTTT. It encodes CASSPRDELATGELFF.

The chain links TRBV5-1 to TRBJ2-7; D not certain. The germline V gene encodes CDR1 SGHRS and CDR2 YFSETQ. Trimming took 0 bases from V and 2 from J, leaving 9 bases between them. This CDR3 spans 14 amino acids. The CDR3 loop is CASSLGGEPYEQYF. The CDR3 DNA reads as TGCGCCAGCAGCTTGGGAGGAGAGCCCTACGAGCAGTACTTC.

V and J are TRBV7-9 and TRBJ2-7; 7 bases are shared with TRBD2. CDR1 and CDR2 from the germline V gene are SEHNR and FQNEAQ (reference sequence). V gave up 7 bases and J gave up 2 bases; unmatched junction bases: 11. This CDR3 is 15 amino acids long. CDR3 nucleotides: TGTGCCAGCACCCTTTACCCTAGCGGCACCTACGAGCAGTACTTC. Protein: CASTLYPSGTYEQYF.

The V gene is TRBV7-3, the J gene TRBJ1-5; 8 nucleotides line up with TRBD1. Trimming took 6 bases from V and 7 from J; bases not matched to a gene: 8. The V gene's germline CDR1 is SGHTA and CDR2 FQGTGA. This CDR3 spans 14 amino acids. The CDR3 DNA reads TGTGCCAGCAGAGGAGGACAGGGAGGGCAGCCCCAGCATTTT. This sequence encodes CASRGGQGGQPQHF.

The V call is TRBV7-3, the J call TRBJ2-7, with a possible D match to TRBD2 (6 bases). Germline-derived CDR1 and CDR2 are SGHTA and FQGTGA. The germline V and J ends were trimmed by 3 bases and 6 bases, with 15 bases remaining between them. This CDR3 is built from 14 residues. CDR3 DNA: TGTGCCAGCAGCTTGGGTGGCGCGGGATCCGAGCAGTACTTC. As protein: CASSLGGAGSEQYF.

The genes are TRBV5-1 and TRBJ2-7; 11 nucleotides align to TRBD2. CDR1 and CDR2 (germline): SGHRS, YFSETQ. V lost 3 bases to trimming and J lost 2 bases; unmatched junction nucleotides: 4. CDR3 length equals 15 residues. The CDR3 is CASSSSTSGTYEQYF. The CDR3, as DNA: TGCGCCAGCAGCTCCTCGACTAGCGGGACCTACGAGCAGTACTTC.

This clone was detected only once. For the CDR3, the DNA is TGTGCCAGCTCACCGGGGGGACAGGGTAGTATCACGGTCCAGCATTTT. Protein: CASSPGGQGSITVQHF. V usage is TRBV18 and J usage is TRBJ1-5; 9 bases line up with TRBD1. V lost 3 bases to trimming and J lost 12 bases; unmatched junction nucleotides: 15. The CDR3 sequence is 16 residues long. Germline CDR1 KGHSH, CDR2 LQKENI.

The V gene is TRBV19, the J gene TRBJ1-2; 7 bases line up with TRBD1. Looked up from germline, CDR1 is LNHDA and CDR2 is SQIVND (reference sequence). This CDR3 spans 13 amino acids. V lost 4 bases, J lost 4 bases, and 3 bases stayed unmatched. As DNA, the CDR3 is TGTGCCAGTAGTACCGGGACAGTCTATGGCTACACCTTC. This codes for CASSTGTVYGYTF.

This clone came up once. The genes are TRBV5-1 and TRBJ2-5; TRBD1 or TRBD2 may be the D gene (7 bases each). This CDR3 is built from 16 residues. Trimming took 1 base from V and 5 from J, leaving 18 bases between them. The germline V gene encodes CDR1 SGHRS and CDR2 YFSETQ. The CDR3 DNA follows: TGCGCCAGCAGCTTGTCCGGCGGCAGGGGGGGGGAGACCCAGTACTTC. This sequence encodes CASSLSGGRGGETQYF.

The genes are TRBV11-2 and TRBJ1-5, with D unresolved. This CDR3 spans 15 amino acids. CDR1 SGHAT and CDR2 FQNNGV come from the germline V gene. The V and J ends lost 3 bases and 7 bases respectively, with 16 bases between them. CDR3 residues: CASSFNPDVGQPQHF. CDR3 coding DNA: TGTGCCAGCAGCTTTAACCCGGACGTAGGCCAGCCCCAGCATTTT.

The genes are TRBV10-3 and TRBJ2-7; D is undetermined. V was shortened by 9 bases and J by 4 bases, with 16 bases between the two germline ends. The CDR3 is 13 residues long. Germline V CDR1 and CDR2: ENHRY, SYGVKD. CDR3 nucleotide sequence: TGTGCCATTCGGACCCCTGAGCGTTACGAGCAGTACTTC. It is translated as CAIRTPERYEQYF.

The chain carries TRBV5-1 and TRBJ2-7; D perhaps matches TRBD1 (7 bases). V dropped 5 bases and J dropped 5 bases, with 23 bases sitting between them. Germline lookup yields CDR1 SGHRS and CDR2 YFSETQ. This CDR3 comprises 16 residues. The CDR3 DNA reads as TGCGCCAGCAGTCTCTCCATTGGGGCCAGGGGGGACGAGCAGTACTTC. Translated: CASSLSIGARGDEQYF.

The chain has TRBV5-4 and TRBJ2-3; D call uncertain. The germline V and J ends were trimmed by 4 bases and 6 bases, with 18 bases remaining between them. The CDR3 contains 15 residues. Looked up from germline, CDR1 is SGHNT and CDR2 is YYREEE (reference sequence). CDR3 loop: CASSVTAIYVDTQYF. The CDR3 bases are TGTGCCAGCAGCGTTACAGCTATTTACGTGGATACGCAGTATTTT.

The CDR3 region is CASSEYQGFDEQYF. The CDR3 DNA reads TGTGCCAGCAGTGAATATCAGGGATTCGACGAGCAGTACTTC. This chain joins TRBV6-1 and TRBJ2-7; possible D gene TRBD1, 5 bases. The CDR3 runs 14 residues. V lost 2 bases to trimming and J lost 5 bases, with 13 bases between them. Germline lookup yields CDR1 MNHNS and CDR2 SASEGT.

The chain uses TRBV13 and TRBJ1-1, with 8 bases aligning to TRBD1. The trim removed 2 bases at V and 3 bases at J, leaving 8 bases unmatched. The CDR3 consists of 16 residues. Germline V gene lookup returns CDR1 PRHDT and CDR2 FYEKMQ (reference sequence). CDR3 DNA sequence: TGTGCCAGCAGCTTAAATCAGGGGGCTGTGTACACTGAAGCTTTCTTT. It encodes CASSLNQGAVYTEAFF.

In its sample, this clone was seen once. The V call is TRBV11-3, the J call TRBJ2-5, with 8 bases matching TRBD2. The V and J ends lost 2 bases and 5 bases, in that order; junction bases with no gene match: 4. Germline V gene lookup returns CDR1 SGHNT and CDR2 YENEEA. The CDR3 has 14 amino acids. DNA for the CDR3: TGTGCCAGCAGCTTAACAGCGGGGGATGAGACCCAGTACTTC. Protein sequence: CASSLTAGDETQYF.